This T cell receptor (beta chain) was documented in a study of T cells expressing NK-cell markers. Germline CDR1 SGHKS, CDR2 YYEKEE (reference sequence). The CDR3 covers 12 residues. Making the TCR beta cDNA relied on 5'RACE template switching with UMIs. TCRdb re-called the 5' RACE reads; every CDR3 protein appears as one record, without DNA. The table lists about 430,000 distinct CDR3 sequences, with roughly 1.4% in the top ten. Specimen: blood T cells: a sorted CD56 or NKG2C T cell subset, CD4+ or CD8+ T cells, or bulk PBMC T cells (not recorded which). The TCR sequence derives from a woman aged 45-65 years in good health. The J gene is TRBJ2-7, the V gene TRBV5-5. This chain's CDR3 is CASYRLLGEQYF.